The 10 T cell receptor beta chains below were found in one sample sequenced in a study of blood T cell repertoires in COVID-19. Clones were sequenced by immunoSEQ multiplex PCR, and TCRdb holds only the in-frame ones, with some missing. This sample carries some 150,000 clones, over 75% of them seen once, and the ten largest clones take 0.95% to 1.5%. Sequenced sample: PBMCs or T cells enriched from blood (not recorded which). Source of these receptors: a woman in her 30s with acute COVID-19.

V is TRBV27 and J is TRBJ2-7; D might be TRBD1 (6 bases). Trimming took 8 bases from V and 2 from J, leaving 10 bases between them. CDR3 size: 12 residues. CDR1 is MNHEY and CDR2 is SMNVEV in the germline V gene (reference sequence). CDR3 loop: CASGRQAYEQYF. DNA for the CDR3: TGTGCCAGCGGCCGACAGGCCTACGAGCAGTACTTC.

The rearrangement links TRBV9 to TRBJ2-7; 8 nucleotides agree with TRBD2. V lost 3 bases and J lost 3; bases outside the gene matches: 5. From germline, CDR1 is SGDLS and CDR2 YYNGEE. CDR3 size: 14 residues. In DNA form, the CDR3 reads TGTGCCAGCAGCGGCACTAGCGGACACTACGAGCAGTACTTC. This codes for CASSGTSGHYEQYF. Drawing the rest from reference TRBV9 and TRBJ2-7, the complete variable domain is DSGVTQTPKHLITATGQRVTLRCSPRSGDLSVYWYQQSLDQGLQFLIQYYNGEERAKGNILERFSAQQFPDLHSELNLSSLELGDSALYFCASSGTSGHYEQYFGPGTRLTVT.

V usage is TRBV28 and J usage is TRBJ1-4, with 9 bases matching TRBD1. Germline trimming cut 7 bases from V and 5 bases from J; bases unmatched to any gene: 5. The germline V gene has CDR1 MDHEN and CDR2 SYDVKM. This CDR3 has 14 amino acids. The CDR3 protein is CASKIGTGNEKLFF. The CDR3 DNA sequence: TGTGCCAGCAAAATCGGGACAGGGAATGAAAAACTGTTTTTT.

The V and J genes are TRBV6-1 and TRBJ2-7; D ambiguous. The germline V gene encodes CDR1 MNHNS and CDR2 SASEGT. This CDR3 comprises 15 residues. V gave up 2 bases and J gave up 7 bases, with 18 bases separating them. This CDR3 is CASSEFSIGAGEQYF. DNA for the CDR3: TGTGCCAGCAGTGAATTCTCAATCGGCGCCGGGGAGCAGTACTTC.

In its sample, this clone was seen once. The V and J genes are TRBV6-2 or TRBV6-3 and TRBJ2-1, with TRBD2 matching over 9 bases. Per germline, CDR1 MNHEY and CDR2 SVGEGT. This CDR3 is 15 amino acids long. V shed 5 bases, J shed 4 bases, and the junction held 6 bases outside the gene matches. CDR3: CASSPGSGSYNEQFF. The DNA for the CDR3 is TGTGCCAGCAGTCCAGGTAGCGGGAGTTACAATGAGCAGTTCTTC.

This clone was seen only once. The V gene is TRBV6-5, the J gene TRBJ1-5; 8 nucleotides match TRBD1. The V gene's germline CDR1 is MNHEY and CDR2 SVGAGI. This CDR3 spans 15 amino acids. With V trimmed by 4 bases and J by 3 bases, 5 bases remained unmatched. The CDR3 protein is CASSSRQGHNQPQHF. Written as DNA, the CDR3 is TGTGCCAGCAGTTCGCGACAGGGGCACAATCAGCCCCAGCATTTT.

V is TRBV27 and J is TRBJ2-2; a possible D gene is TRBD2 (7 bases). The CDR3 length is 14 residues. Between the trimmed V and J ends, which lost 5 bases and 6 bases, there was a span of 13 bases. CDR1 and CDR2 (germline): MNHEY, SMNVEV (reference sequence). The CDR3: CASSLGGAAGELFF. The CDR3, as DNA: TGTGCCAGCAGTCTAGGGGGGGCCGCCGGGGAGCTGTTTTTT.

The chain combines TRBV19 with TRBJ2-3, with D uncertain. The length of the CDR3 is 16 residues. CDR1 is LNHDA and CDR2 is SQIVND in the germline V gene (reference sequence). Trimming took 4 bases from V and 3 from J, leaving 17 bases between them. CDR3 DNA: TGTGCCAGTAGTAGAGTTCTAGTTACGCCGACAGATACGCAGTATTTT. Its translation is CASSRVLVTPTDTQYF.

V usage is TRBV5-5 and J usage is TRBJ2-1; D unclear. Germline CDR1 and CDR2: SGHKS and YYEKEE (reference sequence). The germline V and J ends were trimmed by 0 bases and 0 bases, with 7 bases remaining between them. The CDR3 contains 15 residues. The CDR3: CASSLGRSSYNEQFF. CDR3 coding DNA: TGTGCCAGCAGCTTGGGTAGGAGCTCCTACAATGAGCAGTTCTTC.

This chain connects TRBV5-6 to TRBJ1-1; D gene unclear. The CDR3 has 15 amino acids. V was pared by 3 bases and J by 0 bases, with 12 bases between. Germline V gene sequence: CDR1 SGHDT, CDR2 YYEEEE. The CDR3 sequence: CASSSGWEMNTEAFF. CDR3 coding DNA: TGTGCCAGCAGCTCGGGTTGGGAGATGAACACTGAAGCTTTCTTT.